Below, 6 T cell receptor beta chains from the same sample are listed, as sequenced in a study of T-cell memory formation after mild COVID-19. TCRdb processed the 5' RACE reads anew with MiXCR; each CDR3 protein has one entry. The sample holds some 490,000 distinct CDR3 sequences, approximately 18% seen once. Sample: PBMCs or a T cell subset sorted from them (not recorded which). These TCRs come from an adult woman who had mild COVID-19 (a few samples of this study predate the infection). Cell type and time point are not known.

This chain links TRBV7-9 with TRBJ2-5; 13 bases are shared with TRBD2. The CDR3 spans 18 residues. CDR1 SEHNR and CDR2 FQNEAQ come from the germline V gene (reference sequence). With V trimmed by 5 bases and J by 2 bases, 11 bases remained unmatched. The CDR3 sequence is CASSPGTSGMVPQETQYF. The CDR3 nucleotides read TGTGCCAGCAGCCCCGGGACTAGCGGGATGGTACCACAAGAGACCCAGTACTTC.

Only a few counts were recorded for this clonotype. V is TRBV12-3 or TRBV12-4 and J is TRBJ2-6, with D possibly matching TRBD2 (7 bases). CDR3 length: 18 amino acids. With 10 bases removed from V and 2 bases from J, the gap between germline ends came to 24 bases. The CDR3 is CATTSRGRGSPGANVLTF. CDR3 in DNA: TGTGCCACCACCAGTCGGGGGCGCGGGAGTCCTGGGGCCAACGTCCTGACTTTC.

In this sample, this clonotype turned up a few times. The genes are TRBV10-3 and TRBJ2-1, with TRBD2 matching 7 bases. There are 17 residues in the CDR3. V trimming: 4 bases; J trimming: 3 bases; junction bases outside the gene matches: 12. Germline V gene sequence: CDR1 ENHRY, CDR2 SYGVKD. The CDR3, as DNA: TGTGCCATCAGTGGATGGAGTGCGGGGGAGAACTACAATGAGCAGTTCTTC. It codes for CAISGWSAGENYNEQFF.

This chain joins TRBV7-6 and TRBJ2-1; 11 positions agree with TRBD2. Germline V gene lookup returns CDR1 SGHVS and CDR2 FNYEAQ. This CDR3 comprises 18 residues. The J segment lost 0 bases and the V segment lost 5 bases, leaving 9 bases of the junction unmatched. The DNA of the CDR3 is TGTGCCAGCAGCAAACTAGCGGGAGAGGCCAGCTCCTACAATGAGCAGTTCTTC. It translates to CASSKLAGEASSYNEQFF.

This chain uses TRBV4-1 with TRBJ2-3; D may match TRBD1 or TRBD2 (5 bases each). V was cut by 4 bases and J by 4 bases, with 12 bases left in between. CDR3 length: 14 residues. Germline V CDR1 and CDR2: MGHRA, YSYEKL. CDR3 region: CASSPGPAADTQYF. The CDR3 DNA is TGCGCCAGCAGCCCGGGACCCGCGGCAGATACGCAGTATTTT.

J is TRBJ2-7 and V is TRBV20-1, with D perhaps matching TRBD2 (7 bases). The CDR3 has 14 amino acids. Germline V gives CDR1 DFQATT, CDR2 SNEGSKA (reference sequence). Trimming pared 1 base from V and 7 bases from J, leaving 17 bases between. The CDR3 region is CSARVWEAGAEQYF. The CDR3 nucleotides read TGCAGTGCTAGAGTTTGGGAGGCGGGGGCGGAGCAGTACTTC.